Below, 5 T cell receptor beta chains from the same sample are listed, as sequenced in a study of shared clonotypes between healthy human individuals. The protocol was immunoSEQ multiplex PCR, while the TCRdb copy is restricted to in-frame clones and leaves out a portion. This sample has about 2.4 million clones, with 90% to 95% found just once. Sequencing was carried out using naive CD4+ T cells from PBMCs. Subset reported: CD45RA+ positively selected. The receptors come from a man aged 18-30 years in good health. Some clones in this sample may be carry-over from other donors' samples.

The chain uses TRBV28 and TRBJ2-5, with TRBD2 matching 9 bases. This CDR3 comprises 15 residues. J gave up 2 bases and V 3 bases, and 4 bases lay outside the gene matches. Germline V gene lookup returns CDR1 MDHEN and CDR2 SYDVKM. Written as DNA, the CDR3 is TGTGCCAGCAGTTTTGCGGGAGGGAGGCAAGAGACCCAGTACTTC. Translation: CASSFAGGRQETQYF.

The CDR3 DNA sequence: TGTGCCAGCAGCCCAGGACAGGGGGCCTGGGGCTACACCTTC. This encodes CASSPGQGAWGYTF. V is TRBV5-5 and J is TRBJ1-2, with 11 bases lining up with TRBD1. Germline-derived CDR1 and CDR2 are SGHKS and YYEKEE (reference sequence). The V gene end was trimmed by 4 bases and the J gene end by 8 bases; junction bases not matched to a gene: 7. This CDR3 spans 14 amino acids.

The V and J genes are TRBV6-4 and TRBJ2-1, with a possible D match to TRBD1 (5 bases). This CDR3 spans 16 amino acids. From germline, CDR1 is MRHNA and CDR2 SNTAGT. Trimming took 0 bases from V and 4 from J, leaving 13 bases between them. The CDR3 DNA follows: TGTGCCAGCAGTGACTCAGGGGCCTCTGGGTACAATGAGCAGTTCTTC. The encoded protein is CASSDSGASGYNEQFF.

This sequence joins TRBV9 and TRBJ2-7, with D maybe TRBD1 (9 bases). The CDR3 contains 14 residues. The V and J ends lost 5 bases and 5 bases respectively, with 17 bases between them. Germline values: CDR1 SGDLS, CDR2 YYNGEE. CDR3 bases: TGTGCCAGCAGTAGCGGGACAGGGCGCCACGAGCAGTACTTC. Translated, it gives CASSSGTGRHEQYF.

The rearrangement links TRBV11-3 to TRBJ2-5; TRBD1 aligns across 7 bases. The CDR3 is 14 amino acids. Looked up from germline, CDR1 is SGHNT and CDR2 is YENEEA. Trimming cost V 1 base and J 5 bases; bases outside gene matches: 4. This CDR3 reads CASSLGGQVETQYF. CDR3 nucleotides: TGTGCCAGCAGCTTAGGAGGACAGGTGGAGACCCAGTACTTC.